One and the same sample provided the 11 T cell receptor beta chains below, sequenced in a study of OX40 agonist ivuxolimab in advanced cancers. Only in-frame clones appear in the TCRdb table, and some are missing; sequencing was by immunoSEQ multiplex PCR. The table records 90,000 to 120,000 clones, 91% of them present only once. The starting material was CD4+ or CD8+ T cells sorted from blood, obtained in a trial of the OX40 agonist ivuxolimab. The receptor source for this set is an adult with an advanced solid tumor such as melanoma, head and neck, liver or kidney cancer.

This clone came up once. This chain connects TRBV12-5 to TRBJ2-1, with D uncertain. Trimming shortened V by 0 bases and J by 3 bases, and 21 bases separated the two germline ends. This CDR3 comprises 19 residues. Per the germline V gene, CDR1 is LGHNT and CDR2 is FRNRAP. CDR3 nucleotides: TGTGCTAGTGGTTTGGTACGATCCCCCCCCCACGTCGTCTACAATGAGCAGTTCTTC. The encoded protein is CASGLVRSPPHVVYNEQFF.

The chain is built from TRBV7-2 and TRBJ2-1; 7 positions agree with TRBD2. J lost 4 bases, V lost 5 bases, and 5 bases had no gene match. The CDR3 loop spans 14 amino acids. Germline CDR1 is SGHTA and CDR2 is FQGNSA. For the CDR3, the DNA is TGTGCCAGCAGCCCCCCCGGGGGGTACAATGAGCAGTTCTTC. This codes for CASSPPGGYNEQFF.

The J gene is TRBJ1-5, the V gene TRBV11-2, with D uncertain. Germline V CDR1 and CDR2: SGHAT, FQNNGV. V dropped 5 bases and J dropped 1 base, with 9 bases sitting between them. The CDR3 is 14 residues long. CDR3 loop: CASSITDSNQPQHF. CDR3 nucleotide sequence: TGTGCCAGCAGCATCACAGACAGCAATCAGCCCCAGCATTTT.

The chain recombines TRBV7-2 with TRBJ2-1; D is perhaps TRBD2 (6 bases). This CDR3 has 15 amino acids. The V gene lost 5 bases and the J gene lost 12 bases, with 23 bases spanning the gap. Germline V CDR1 and CDR2: SGHTA, FQGNSA. CDR3 residues: CASSPARDSGIGQFF. CDR3 bases: TGTGCCAGCAGCCCCGCCCGGGACTCGGGGATCGGGCAGTTCTTC.

The V and J genes are TRBV4-2 and TRBJ1-2, with D possibly being TRBD1 (5 bases). V shed 1 base and J shed 1 base, with 16 bases lying between them. There are 17 residues in the CDR3. From germline, CDR1 is LGHNA and CDR2 YNFKEQ. CDR3: CASSQVFGTDINYGYTF. DNA for the CDR3: TGTGCCAGCAGCCAAGTATTCGGGACGGATATTAACTATGGCTACACCTTC.

The chain links TRBV11-2 to TRBJ2-1; 12 bases map to TRBD2. This CDR3 contains 15 residues. Germline trimming cut 3 bases from V and 5 bases from J; bases unmatched to any gene: 2. The V gene's germline CDR1 is SGHAT and CDR2 FQNNGV. The chain's CDR3 is CASSFGLAGHNEQFF. In DNA, the CDR3 is TGTGCCAGCAGCTTCGGACTAGCGGGGCACAATGAGCAGTTCTTC.

V gene TRBV19 combines with J gene TRBJ2-7; TRBD1 is a possible D gene (6 bases). Looked up from germline, CDR1 is LNHDA and CDR2 is SQIVND (reference sequence). The CDR3 totals 15 residues. Trimming pared 0 bases from V and 6 bases from J, leaving 15 bases between. The CDR3 sequence: CASSIEGAGRSEQYF. CDR3 nucleotides: TGTGCCAGTAGTATAGAGGGGGCAGGGAGATCCGAGCAGTACTTC.

The chain carries TRBV7-3 and TRBJ1-2; the match to TRBD1 covers 9 bases. Germline V lookup: CDR1 SGHTA, CDR2 FQGTGA. Trimming removed 2 bases from V and 6 bases from J; junction bases left unmatched: 7. This CDR3 region has 15 residues. The CDR3 DNA sequence: TGTGCCAGCAGCTTAGGGGGGACAGGGTATAATGGCTACACCTTC. Residues: CASSLGGTGYNGYTF.

The J gene is TRBJ1-2, the V gene TRBV5-6; no reliable D call. The V end was cut by 3 bases, the J end by 4 bases, with 22 bases between. The CDR3 is 17 residues long. In germline, CDR1 is SGHDT, CDR2 YYEEEE. CDR3 coding DNA: TGTGCCAGCAGCTCTGTGGACCGGGCCCCGTGGGGCTATGGCTACACCTTC. This encodes CASSSVDRAPWGYGYTF.

This clone came up a few times. The chain joins TRBV27 to TRBJ2-2; 14 nucleotides agree with TRBD2. CDR3 length equals 19 residues. Trimming took 10 bases from V and 5 from J; bases not matched to a gene: 18. Looked up from germline, CDR1 is MNHEY and CDR2 is SMNVEV (reference sequence). The CDR3 bases are TGTGCCAAGATGACGGGACTAGCGGGAGTAAGGGGTAGAACCGGGGAGCTGTTTTTT. Protein sequence: CAKMTGLAGVRGRTGELFF.

The rearrangement uses TRBV9 and TRBJ1-1; tentatively, D is TRBD1 (5 bases). Trimming stripped 0 bases from V and 5 bases from J, with 11 bases between. The CDR3 consists of 14 residues. Germline-derived CDR1 and CDR2 are SGDLS and YYNGEE. Written as DNA, the CDR3 is TGTGCCAGCAGCGTAGCCAGGGCGGGGACTGAAGCTTTCTTT. Its protein product is CASSVARAGTEAFF.